This TCR beta chain comes out of a study of CD8+CD57+ T cells in acquired aplastic anemia. At the level of the study: DNA from sorted CD4+ and CD8+ cells averaged around 3.5 ug. Study results and limitations: Between patients and controls, roughly 29 CD8+ CDR3 sequences were found in common.

It was genomic DNA that served as the template for profiling TCR beta VDJ and CDR3. TCRdb independently ran MiXCR on the reads; one entry per CDR3 protein. The top ten clones hold roughly 32% of a sample with 100,000 to 150,000 distinct CDR3 sequences, 50% to 60% of them seen once. The ends were cut back, 5 bases at V and 6 bases at J, with 11 bases in the middle. This CDR3 spans 13 amino acids. CDR1 and CDR2 (germline): SGHTA, FQGNSA. As to this clonotype: Its antigen remains unknown.

The sequenced patients had an expansion of CD8+CD57+ cells seen by flow cytometry. The rearrangement uses TRBV7-2 and TRBJ1-5; possibly TRBD1 for D (6 bases). The receptor's source is a human donor with aplastic anemia. Input material: sorted CD4+, CD8+, or CD8+CD57+ T cells (not recorded which) from PBMCs. The CDR3, as DNA: TGTGCCAGCAGCCTGGGGGGCAGTCAGCCCCAGCATTTT. Protein product: CASSLGGSQPQHF. The full variable domain, with the rest looked up from reference TRBV7-2 and TRBJ1-5, is GAGVSQSPSNKVTEKGKDVELRCDPISGHTALYWYRQSLGQGLEFLIYFQGNSAPDKSGLPSDRFSAERTGGSVSTLTIQRTQQEDSAVYLCASSLGGSQPQHFGDGTRLSIL.